This TCR beta chain was profiled in a study of T cells in localized non-small cell lung cancer. The germline gives CDR1 KGHSH, CDR2 LQKENI. This CDR3 is 14 amino acids long. After removal of 4 bases from V and 7 bases from J, the junction contained 9 bases not matched to a gene. Clones were read by immunoSEQ multiplex PCR, and TCRdb kept only the in-frame ones, dropping some. This repertoire shows over 2,000 clones, around a quarter found once; its top ten account for 8% to 9%. The sample here was lung tumor tissue, taken before any cancer treatment. The chain combines TRBV18 with TRBJ2-5; 7 nucleotides line up with TRBD1. The sequence was obtained from a woman between 35 and 70 years old with stage I squamous cell lung carcinoma. DNA of the CDR3: TGTGCCAGCTCACGGCCCGGACAGGCGAGGACCCAGTACTTC. Residues: CASSRPGQARTQYF. Filled out from reference TRBV18 and TRBJ2-5, the complete variable domain reads NAGVMQNPRHLVRRRGQEARLRCSPMKGHSHVYWYRQLPEEGLKFMVYLQKENIIDESGMPKERFSAEFPKEGPSILRIQQVVRGDSAAYFCASSRPGQARTQYFGPGTRLLVL.